This T cell receptor (beta chain) appears in the sequencing data of a study of human T cells and chemical hapten exposure. Regarding this clonotype: The antigen remains unidentified.

Stated time point: pre-sensitization, week 0. The treatment is: therapeutic diphenylcyclopropenone sensitization with weekly scalp DPC. The study extracted total RNA from unfractionated whole blood. Blood sampling occurred before each patch-test application. Single cDNA molecules in the library carried unique molecular identifiers attached during preparation. In the original processing: Counts of TCRs in each sample centred on a median of approximately 96,000 and extended from approximately 21,000 to 630,000. TCRdb passed the RACE reads through MiXCR, listing each CDR3 protein once. None of the V and J calls come from the authors' own analysis; TCRdb made them. The sample has about 34,000 distinct CDR3 sequences, around 10% seen once; the top ten hold 25% to 35%. The study, taken as a whole, reports: After DPC sensitization, TCRs above 1 in 1000 frequency showed no change.

Germline V gene lookup returns CDR1 DFQATT and CDR2 SNEGSKA (reference sequence). The V gene lost 0 bases and the J gene lost 0 bases, with 20 bases spanning the gap. CDR3 length: 18 amino acids. V and J are TRBV20-1 and TRBJ1-1, with no clear D. This specimen consisted of whole blood, obtained in connection with sensitization to the hapten diphenylcyclopropenone (DPC). The origin of this receptor is a man aged 50-60 years with alopecia areata. Some clones in this sample may be carry-over from other donors' samples. The CDR3 DNA sequence: TGCAGTGCTAGAGATGTTTTGGCTCGTGGCACTTTGAACACTGAAGCTTTCTTT. It is translated as CSARDVLARGTLNTEAFF.